One sample yielded the 6 T cell receptor beta chains listed below, sequenced in a study of T cells in Graves' hyperthyroidism and ophthalmopathy. TCR beta CDR3 region amplification was performed from RNA transcripts. In the first-round RT-PCR of the TCR CDR3, the HTBI primer set was used. One entry per CDR3 protein results from TCRdb running MiXCR on the multiplex PCR reads. The sample records over 650,000 distinct CDR3 sequences, 16% being singletons. Sequenced material: blood. Receptors were obtained from a man aged 18-30 years with Graves' hyperthyroidism.

On this clonotype itself: The junction departs from germline at one end; a sequencing error may be responsible. The genes are TRBV12-3 or TRBV12-4 and TRBJ2-7, with TRBD2 matching 11 bases. The CDR3 is made up of 14 amino acids. CDR3 sequence (DNA): TGTGCCAGCAGTCTAGCGGGAGGAGCCTGCGAGCAGTACTTC. Protein sequence: CASSLAGGACEQYF.

The chain links TRBV5-4 to TRBJ1-1; D is uncertain. Trimming took 2 bases from V and 7 from J, leaving 9 bases between them. Germline CDR1 and CDR2: SGHNT and YYREEE (reference sequence). The CDR3 runs to 12 residues. The CDR3 is CASSFFGYEAFF. In DNA form, the CDR3 reads TGTGCCAGCAGCTTTTTTGGCTATGAAGCTTTCTTT.

There are a few counts of this clonotype. V and J are TRBV6-2 or TRBV6-3 and TRBJ1-2; D unresolved. Germline V lookup: CDR1 MNHEY, CDR2 SVGEGT. The ends were cut back, 6 bases at V and 1 base at J, with 15 bases in the middle. This CDR3 contains 15 residues. CDR3: CASSHPGASNYGYTF. CDR3 DNA: TGTGCCAGCAGCCACCCCGGTGCAAGTAACTATGGCTACACCTTC.

Only a few counts were recorded for this clonotype. The rearrangement links TRBV7-3 to TRBJ2-7, with D perhaps TRBD2 (6 bases). The CDR3 consists of 13 residues. Per germline, CDR1 SGHTA and CDR2 FQGTGA. With 5 bases removed from V and 2 bases from J, the gap between germline ends came to 10 bases. CDR3 in amino acids: CASSRGYPYEQYF. The CDR3 DNA reads TGTGCCAGCAGCCGGGGGTATCCCTACGAGCAGTACTTC.

This clonotype showed up many times. One junction end disagrees with the germline gene, perhaps due to a read error. J is TRBJ1-1 and V is TRBV10-3; D unresolved. CDR1 and CDR2 (germline): ENHRY, SYGVKD. This CDR3 contains 13 residues. CDR3 residues: CAINSELNTEAFF. The CDR3 region has the DNA TGTGCCATAAACAGCGAGCTGAATACTGAAGCTTTCTTT.

This chain links TRBV9 with TRBJ2-1; maybe TRBD1 (6 bases). Per the germline V gene, CDR1 is SGDLS and CDR2 is YYNGEE. The V and J ends lost 6 bases and 3 bases respectively, with 16 bases between them. The CDR3 covers 15 residues. CDR3 amino acids: CASTKGQGLYNEQFF. In DNA form, the CDR3 reads TGTGCCAGCACAAAAGGCCAGGGGCTCTACAATGAGCAGTTCTTC. Full variable domain (outside the CDR3, taken from reference TRBV9 and TRBJ2-1): DSGVTQTPKHLITATGQRVTLRCSPRSGDLSVYWYQQSLDQGLQFLIQYYNGEERAKGNILERFSAQQFPDLHSELNLSSLELGDSALYFCASTKGQGLYNEQFFGPGTRLTVL.